Reported below is one TCR beta chain. What it recognizes is unknown. This sample was taken from a study of cytomegalovirus exposure and HLA in healthy donors. Looking at the study overall: As released early, the data held about 85 million unique TCRs from HLA-typed donors. Study results and limitations: Likely technical artifact: a cluster of highly shared sequence variants. There were some V segments, including TRBV6-2 and TRBV6-3, excluded as indistinguishable. Reported findings show TCR beta sequences accurately forecast HLA-A and HLA-B alleles in most subjects.

PCR primers comprised 60 Vbeta and 13 Jbeta primers. Sequencing used immunoSEQ multiplex PCR; TCRdb keeps in-frame clones, though not all of them. The top ten hold 7.7% of the sample, which has under 200,000 clones, 60% to 80% seen once. V shed 4 bases and J shed 5 bases, with 8 bases lying between them. CDR3 length: 12 residues. Germline values: CDR1 MNHEY, CDR2 SMNVEV (reference sequence). The source of this sequence is a woman aged 40 to 50 in good health and CMV-seropositive. The chain links TRBV27 to TRBJ1-1; D call uncertain. Sequencing was done on a sample of PBMCs. The CDR3 DNA follows: TGTGCCAGCAGTTCGGGCGGGACTGAAGCTTTCTTT. Amino acid sequence: CASSSGGTEAFF.